This T cell receptor (beta chain) was profiled in a study of T cell repertoires in cytomegalovirus infection. Overall study: Indicated by public TCR beta signatures were CMV infection and matching HLA type.

The study's findings and limits: Summed frequency of shared TCR beta families picked out CMV carriers who also had the relevant HLA. It was HLA-C-restricted CMV-specific TCR beta clonotypes that dominated the response ex vivo.

Each CDR3 protein is one row after TCRdb ran MiXCR on the reads. The sample has about 220,000 distinct CDR3 sequences, 35% to 40% seen once. V lost 3 bases, J lost 5 bases, and 10 bases lay in between. CDR3 length: 13 residues. Germline values: CDR1 SGHDN, CDR2 FVKESK. Notes on this clonotype: The antigen remains undetermined.

The receptor was isolated from a human donor in good health (CMV status not recorded). Some clones in this sample may be carry-over from other donors' samples. V usage is TRBV14 and J usage is TRBJ1-2; a weak D match, TRBD1 (6 bases). The starting material was CD8+ T cells from cultured PBMCs, obtained from culture after CMV antigen stimulation. CDR3 nucleotide sequence: TGTGCCAGCAGCCAGGGGGGCAGATATGGCTACACCTTC. Translation gives CASSQGGRYGYTF.